Listed below are T cell receptor beta chains from one sample, sequenced in a study of T cell responses to AZD1222 COVID-19 vaccine. Method: immunoSEQ multiplex PCR; TCRdb's copy keeps in-frame clones and lacks some. The profile shows about 160,000 clones, 94% of them singletons. This specimen consisted of peripheral blood, obtained 28 days after the second AZD1222 dose. Receptors were obtained from an adult who received the AZD1222 COVID-19 vaccine. Both conserved end residues are part of each CDR3. Fields, in order: D gene, J gene, clone size, V gene, CDR3 DNA, CDR3 protein. D genes are given only for firm matches. The size field is filled for only some rows; it gives once, few, many or a size class.

TRBD2 | TRBJ2-7 | - | TRBV6-2/TRBV6-3 | TGTGCCAGCAGTTACTCCCCAGCGGGAGGGCCCTACGAGCAGTACTTC | CASSYSPAGGPYEQYF
- | TRBJ1-2 | - | TRBV6-6 | TGTGCCAGCAACAGCGACTATGGCTACACCTTC | CASNSDYGYTF
- | TRBJ1-6 | - | TRBV5-1 | TGCGCCAGCAGCTTTGGCTTGAGCTCCTATAATTCACCCCTCCACTTT | CASSFGLSSYNSPLHF
TRBD1 | TRBJ1-2 | - | TRBV19 | TGTGCCAGGAAACGGGAGACAGGGGAGGAATATGGCTACACCTTC | CARKRETGEEYGYTF
TRBD2 | TRBJ2-2 | - | TRBV9 | TGTGCCAGCAGCGTAGTAGCGGGAGGGACCGGGGAGCTGTTTTTT | CASSVVAGGTGELFF
TRBD2 | TRBJ2-7 | once | TRBV18 | TGTGCCAGCTCACAGGGGACTAACTACGAGCAGTACTTC | CASSQGTNYEQYF
- | TRBJ1-4 | - | TRBV27 | TGTGCCAGCAGTTATGCGAGGGGCGGGAGAGAAAAACTGTTTTTT | CASSYARGGREKLFF
- | TRBJ2-1 | - | TRBV3-1/TRBV3-2 | TGTGCCAGCAGCCAAAAGCGCCTTAGCAATGAGCAGTTCTTC | CASSQKRLSNEQFF
TRBD1 | TRBJ2-2 | once | TRBV5-4 | TGTGCCAGCAGCTTCTACGACAGGGTCTCCGGGGAGCTGTTTTTT | CASSFYDRVSGELFF
- | TRBJ1-3 | - | TRBV9 | TGTGCCAGCAGTGGGGGCGTATATGGAAACACCATATATTTT | CASSGGVYGNTIYF
- | TRBJ2-3 | - | TRBV24-1 | TGTGCCACCAGTGCTCCGGCCGGAGATACGCAGTATTTT | CATSAPAGDTQYF
TRBD1 | TRBJ2-7 | - | TRBV27 | TGTGCCAGCAGTTCCATCGACAGGGGGCGCGGATACGAGCAGTACTTC | CASSSIDRGRGYEQYF
TRBD1 | TRBJ1-2 | - | TRBV19 | TGTGCCTCTCGGACAGGGACTAACTATGGCTACACCTTC | CASRTGTNYGYTF
TRBD1 | TRBJ2-7 | - | TRBV5-1 | TGCGCCAGCAGCCCCCTCGGACAGGGACCCTACGAGCAGTACTTC | CASSPLGQGPYEQYF
- | TRBJ1-2 | once | TRBV30 | TGTGCCTGGAGTCCCCTGGGGACCTATGGCTACACCTTC | CAWSPLGTYGYTF
- | TRBJ1-5 | - | TRBV19 | TGTGCCAGTAGTGCCCTGGGGGGGCGGTATATAGCAAATCAGCCCCAGCATTTT | CASSALGGRYIANQPQHF
- | TRBJ2-7 | once | TRBV6-2/TRBV6-3 | TGTGCCAGCAGTTACGCGCTACCCTACGAGCAGTACTTC | CASSYALPYEQYF
- | TRBJ2-7 | - | TRBV11-2 | TGTGCCAGCAGCTTAGTGGGATCCCCCTACGAGCAGTACTTC | CASSLVGSPYEQYF
- | TRBJ2-7 | - | TRBV2 | TGTGCCAGCAGCGACCCCCCCCAGACCTACGAGCAGTACTTC | CASSDPPQTYEQYF
- | TRBJ2-3 | few | TRBV15 | TGTGCCACCAGCAGATCCGGGGCTCCTGCGGGAGATACGCAGTATTTT | CATSRSGAPAGDTQYF
TRBD1 | TRBJ1-4 | - | TRBV28 | TGTGCCAGCAGTTTCCCGGGACAGGGGGAAAAACTGTTTTTT | CASSFPGQGEKLFF
- | TRBJ2-7 | - | TRBV2 | TGTGCCAGCAGTGAATCGAGCTCCTACGAGCAGTACTTC | CASSESSSYEQYF
TRBD1 | TRBJ1-2 | - | TRBV4-2 | TGTGCCAGCAGCCAAGATCTGGCAGGGGGCGGCTACACCTTC | CASSQDLAGGGYTF
- | TRBJ2-2 | - | TRBV19 | TGTGCCACTTCCTCCCACCGCACCGGGGAGCTGTTTTTT | CATSSHRTGELFF
TRBD1 | TRBJ2-1 | once | TRBV18 | TGTGCCAGCTCACCTTTTGACAGGGGCTACAATGAGCAGTTCTTC | CASSPFDRGYNEQFF
TRBD1 | TRBJ1-1 | - | TRBV2 | TGTGCCAGCAGGGTGGACAGGGAGAACACTGAAGCTTTCTTT | CASRVDRENTEAFF
- | TRBJ2-7 | - | TRBV7-9 | TGTGCCAGCAGCTTAAACAGGGTCCACGAGCAGTACTTC | CASSLNRVHEQYF
- | TRBJ2-3 | - | TRBV4-1 | TGCGCCAGCATAAGCAACACAGATACGCAGTATTTT | CASISNTDTQYF
- | TRBJ1-2 | - | TRBV4-1 | TGCGCCAGCAGCCAAGAAGGGACACCTAACTATGGCTACACCTTC | CASSQEGTPNYGYTF
- | TRBJ2-3 | - | TRBV7-2 | TGTGCCAGCAGCCCCAGACAGTCCACAGATACGCAGTATTTT | CASSPRQSTDTQYF
- | TRBJ2-3 | - | TRBV27 | TGTGCCAGCAGTGTCTCCCGAGGAATTGGCACAGATACGCAGTATTTT | CASSVSRGIGTDTQYF
- | TRBJ1-1 | - | TRBV7-8 | TGTGCCAGCAGCTTAAGTTGGTCGGGAACTGAAGCTTTCTTT | CASSLSWSGTEAFF
- | TRBJ2-1 | - | TRBV5-1 | TGCGCCAGCAGCTTGACTACCGCCTCCTACAATGAGCAGTTCTTC | CASSLTTASYNEQFF
- | TRBJ1-4 | - | TRBV6-5 | TGTGCCAGCAGTAGCTGGGGCGTGGGTGAAAAACTGTTTTTT | CASSSWGVGEKLFF
TRBD2 | TRBJ2-1 | - | TRBV18 | TGTGCCAGCTCACCGGGACTAGCGGGTTCAAATGAGCAGTTCTTC | CASSPGLAGSNEQFF
TRBD2 | TRBJ2-7 | once | TRBV9 | TGTGCCAGCAGCATGGGACTAGCGGGAGGAGGCTACGAGCAGTACTTC | CASSMGLAGGGYEQYF
- | TRBJ2-1 | - | TRBV6-4 | TGTGCCAGCAGTGACTCTAGTAGCCTTAGTAATGAGCAGTTCTTC | CASSDSSSLSNEQFF
TRBD2 | TRBJ2-1 | - | TRBV4-1 | TGCGCCAGCAGCCACGGACTAGCGGACAATGAGCAGTTCTTC | CASSHGLADNEQFF
- | TRBJ1-2 | - | TRBV28 | TGTGCCAGCAGTTCCCCCGCAGGGGTGGACACCTTC | CASSSPAGVDTF
- | TRBJ2-7 | - | TRBV7-8 | TGTGCCAGCAGCGCACTAGGAGGGATGACAGGCTACGAGCAGTACTTC | CASSALGGMTGYEQYF
- | TRBJ2-7 | - | TRBV6-6 | TGTGCCAGCAACGGCATGTACAGGGAACGCGAGCAGTACTTC | CASNGMYREREQYF
TRBD2 | TRBJ2-1 | - | TRBV29-1 | TGCAGCGTTGAATGGCGCGGGAGGCCCAGGGATGAGCAGTTCTTC | CSVEWRGRPRDEQFF
- | TRBJ2-7 | - | TRBV28 | TGTGCCAGCAGTCTTGACCAGCGGGTCCACTCCGAGCAGTACTTC | CASSLDQRVHSEQYF
- | TRBJ2-3 | - | TRBV5-1 | TGCGCCAGCAGCTTTCTAGCGCCGACTAGCACAGATACGCAGTATTTT | CASSFLAPTSTDTQYF
TRBD2 | TRBJ2-1 | - | TRBV14 | TGTGCCAGCAGCCACCTTCCCCTAGCGGGAGAATACAATGAGCAGTTCTTC | CASSHLPLAGEYNEQFF
- | TRBJ1-5 | - | TRBV28 | TGTGCCAGCAGTCCCGACATCACAATCAATCAGCCCCAGCATTTT | CASSPDITINQPQHF
TRBD2 | TRBJ2-3 | - | TRBV9 | TGTGCCAGCAGCCGGAGACTAGCGGCTAGCACAGATACGCAGTATTTT | CASSRRLAASTDTQYF